Sequencing of this TCR beta chain was carried out in a study of cytomegalovirus exposure and HLA in healthy donors. Study-level results: Further analysis was carried out later, and it showed several of the most significant clusters appearing linked to common viral pathogens. Fewer than 20,000 TCR beta sequences were associated with HLA alleles at 0.05 false discovery rate in a later analysis.

A multiplex PCR was run with 60 Vbeta primers and 13 Jbeta primers. Method: immunoSEQ multiplex PCR; TCRdb's copy keeps in-frame clones and lacks some. The listing contains fewer than 150,000 clones. V was clipped by 5 bases and J by 8 bases, with 19 bases between them. The CDR3 runs to 15 residues. In germline, CDR1 is MDHEN, CDR2 SYDVKM. With regard to this clone: Its antigen is as yet unknown.

The chain has TRBV28 and TRBJ2-1; TRBD2 might be the D (5 bases). Material for sequencing was PBMCs. The source is a man younger than 30 in good health and CMV-seronegative. Written as DNA, the CDR3 is TGTGCCAGCAGTGATTTTTCCTACGCCGGGGATGAGCAGTTCTTC. The encoded protein is CASSDFSYAGDEQFF.